This T cell receptor (beta chain) is drawn from a study of T cell responses to AZD1222 COVID-19 vaccine. Profiled with immunoSEQ multiplex PCR; TCRdb holds only in-frame clones, not every one. The sample includes more than 100,000 clones, around 93% of them seen just once. The CDR3 extends over 13 amino acids. V lost 1 base and J 13 bases, leaving 11 bases between the germline ends. Germline lookup yields CDR1 SGHTA and CDR2 FQGNSA. This TCR derives from an adult who received the AZD1222 COVID-19 vaccine. The chain combines TRBV7-2 with TRBJ1-6; possibly TRBD1 for D (5 bases). The input for sequencing was peripheral blood, taken 28 days after the second AZD1222 dose. CDR3 coding DNA: TGTGCCAGCAGCTTAGGGGGGGAAAGGCCCCTCCACTTT. Its protein is CASSLGGERPLHF.